This TCR beta chain was captured by sequencing in a study of T cell responses to AZD1222 COVID-19 vaccine. This clone appeared a single time. The repertoire was sequenced with immunoSEQ multiplex PCR; TCRdb's copy has only in-frame clones and lacks some. Seen here are approximately 160,000 clones, 91% observed once, and the top ten hold under 5%. The CDR3 has 11 residues. Trimming shortened V by 8 bases and J by 5 bases, and 9 bases separated the two germline ends. Germline lookup yields CDR1 MGHDK and CDR2 SYGVNS. The TCR comes from an adult in good health. Here the sequenced sample was peripheral blood, taken on day 0 of AZD1222 vaccination. This rearrangement joins TRBV25-1 to TRBJ1-1, with D hard to call. In DNA form, the CDR3 reads TGTGCCAGCCGGAGTTTTACTGAAGCTTTCTTT. It encodes CASRSFTEAFF.